This record covers a single T cell receptor beta chain. Its antigen is unknown. Qualities for individual bases were not recorded, and no much larger clone is one base off. This entry belongs to a study of Ad26.COV2.S vaccination and SARS-CoV-2 variants listed by TCRdb under 2021. Describing the broader study: Donors in the vaccine arm were drawn from COV1001, a multicentre, randomized, double-blind, placebo-controlled phase I-IIa trial testing Ad26.COV2.S in healthy adults. Dosing of Ad26.COV2.S was intramuscular, at either 5x10^10 or 1x10^11 viral particles, delivered as one shot or as two shots spaced 56 days apart. The specificity and breadth of SARS-CoV-2-reactive T cell receptors after Ad26.COV2.S vaccination were assessed by TCRbeta repertoire sequencing. A total of about 30 samples were included in the TCR-sequenced set, comprising around 19 Ad26.COV2.S vaccine recipients, 5 placebo recipients and 8 SARS-CoV-2 convalescent individuals. Investigators did not know the trial group allocation while performing experiments and assessing outcomes. Participants in the trial were split at random into five groups of five each, receiving low-dose or high-dose Ad26.COV2.S once or twice, or else placebo on both occasions. The research as a whole found: The authors noted that total T cell responses may have been underestimated by the TCR breadth and depth analyses. The study was not powered for comparison of responses between vaccine doses or regimens. Substantial breadth of spike-specific CD8+ and CD4+ T cell responses was reported after vaccination. Higher spike-specific TCR breadth was observed in Ad26.COV2.S recipients than in placebo recipients (P = 0.0014). Vaccine and placebo recipients had comparable non-spike TCR breadth, which fits with the vaccine containing only spike.

V loses 3 bases of germline sequence and J loses 2 bases, and the interval between the two ends is 16 bases. The CDR3 goes from the cysteine to the phenylalanine over 16 residues. The retained sequence is limited to the CDR3, 48 bases, with the frame set at the first base. According to the germline V gene (reference sequence), CDR1 reads LNHNV and CDR2 reads YYDKDF. The immunoSEQ Assay was the method used to sequence TCRbeta CDR3 regions. After extraction, genomic DNA underwent amplification by bias-controlled multiplex PCR, followed by high-throughput sequencing. Concerning the study's data processing: To quantify the absolute abundance of every unique TCRbeta CDR3 region, sequences were collapsed and filtered. Usable DNA was measured by amplifying reference genes present in all nucleated cells, and TCRbeta template counts were normalized to that usable DNA to estimate T cell fraction. Repertoire TCRs were annotated as SARS-CoV-2-specific by exact matching of V gene, CDR3 amino acid sequence and J gene to a known reactive TCR set. The reference SARS-CoV-2 TCR set was derived from MIRA and filtered for enrichment in COVID-19-positive ImmuneCODE repertoires, a step that removed public or cross-reactive TCRs. Drawing on the MIRA antigens, annotated TCRs were analysed further at the level of specific ORF or position within ORF. Breadth was defined as the number of annotated unique rearrangements divided by the total number of unique productive rearrangements, and depth was defined as the summed frequency of the annotated unique rearrangements. TCR breadth was compared between groups using two-sided Wilcoxon rank-sum tests. Drawn from immuneACCESS, this table holds only the in-frame rearrangements with V and J called that TCRdb kept. Clones are partly lost; checked studies trace under half to an unresolved V gene and leave the rest unexplained. V, J and clone size are those of that table, while D and trimming were read from the DNA. Counted in this sample were around 340,000 clones; 75% to 90% of them appeared once. Clones ranked in the top ten supply just under 5% of the sample.

The label giving this sample's treatment or condition can be read as: roughly 18 received Ad26.COV2.S at low or high dose, single or two shots; about 5 received placebo; per-sample allocation not given. For vaccine and placebo recipients, the sequenced repertoires came from samples collected on day 63 after the first injection. Between 29 July and 7 August 2020, Cohort 1b enrolled around 24 adults aged 18-55 years at one site in Boston, USA. Ad26.COV2.S was a replication-incompetent adenovirus type 26 vector that expressed a prefusion-stabilized SARS-CoV-2 spike protein derived from the original Wuhan strain.

The starting material was peripheral blood, obtained in a trial of Ad26.COV2.S vaccine versus placebo. The V and J genes are TRBV15 and TRBJ2-5, with the D gene not clear enough to name. This sequence originates from a person between 18 and 60 years old who received the Ad26.COV2.S COVID-19 vaccine or a placebo. CDR3 sequence: CATSSTQEFRQETQYF. The DNA sequence reads TGTGCCACCAGCAGTACTCAGGAGTTCCGGCAAGAGACCCAGTACTTC.